This entry lists 17 T cell receptor beta chains sequenced from one sample in a study of T cell responses to AZD1222 COVID-19 vaccine. TCRdb's copy holds only in-frame clones and misses some; the assay was immunoSEQ multiplex PCR. The sample shows around 70,000 clones, 87% of them seen only once. This material consisted of peripheral blood, taken 28 days after the second AZD1222 dose. These receptors were collected from an adult who received the AZD1222 COVID-19 vaccine.

The chain uses TRBV5-5 and TRBJ1-1; D gene unclear. Germline V CDR1 and CDR2: SGHKS, YYEKEE (reference sequence). The CDR3 has 16 residues. V lost 5 bases and J lost 4, with 21 bases in between. In DNA form, the CDR3 reads TGTGCCAGCAGTCGTGTCGATACAGTTAGGGCCACTGAAGCTTTCTTT. Translated: CASSRVDTVRATEAFF. The complete variable domain, with remaining parts taken from reference TRBV5-5 and TRBJ1-1, reads DAGVTQSPTHLIKTRGQQVTLRCSPISGHKSVSWYQQVLGQGPQFIFQYYEKEERGRGNFPDRFSARQFPNYSSELNVNALLLGDSALYLCASSRVDTVRATEAFFGQGTRLTVV.

The chain uses TRBV6-6 and TRBJ2-2, with D maybe TRBD1 (6 bases). From germline, CDR1 is MNHNY and CDR2 SVGAGI (reference sequence). The CDR3 extends over 16 amino acids. Trimming cost V 4 bases and J 4 bases, with 16 bases left between them. CDR3 DNA: TGTGCCAGCAGTTCTCCTCCGGGACATTCCACCGGGGAGCTGTTTTTT. Translated: CASSSPPGHSTGELFF.

The chain links TRBV29-1 to TRBJ1-4; D unresolved. The CDR3 spans 15 residues. Per germline, CDR1 SQVTM and CDR2 ANQGSEA. Deletions cut 5 bases from V and 6 bases from J, with 19 bases between. CDR3 in DNA: TGCAGCGTTCCCCCAGCGACGGCTAGGGATGAAAAACTGTTTTTT. Protein: CSVPPATARDEKLFF.

V and J are TRBV5-4 and TRBJ1-4; D is uncertain. V was cut by 4 bases and J by 8 bases, with 21 bases left in between. From germline, CDR1 is SGHNT and CDR2 YYREEE (reference sequence). The CDR3 has 16 amino acids. The CDR3 nucleotides are TGTGCCAGCAGCCGTAGCGGGTCGGTTACAGCGGAAAAACTGTTTTTT. Its translation: CASSRSGSVTAEKLFF.

The gene calls are TRBV6-5 and TRBJ2-3; tentatively, D is TRBD2 (6 bases). Germline lookup yields CDR1 MNHEY and CDR2 SVGAGI. V was cut by 6 bases and J by 10 bases, with 11 bases left in between. The length of the CDR3 is 11 residues. The chain's CDR3 is CASRGLQAQYF. The CDR3, as DNA: TGTGCCAGCAGAGGACTACAGGCGCAGTATTTT.

The chain recombines TRBV2 with TRBJ2-3; D perhaps matches TRBD1 (5 bases). Trimming left V 1 base short and J 3 bases short, with 23 bases between. The germline V gene encodes CDR1 SNHLY and CDR2 FYNNEI. CDR3 length: 19 amino acids. CDR3 sequence (DNA): TGTGCCAGCAGTGAAGGGGATCTGGGCCTCGGCAAGGGGACAGATACGCAGTATTTT. Its protein is CASSEGDLGLGKGTDTQYF.

The chain employs TRBV3-1 (or the pseudogene TRBV3-2) and TRBJ2-7, with D possibly TRBD2 on 6 matching bases. The V end lost 0 bases, the J end lost 0 bases, and 12 bases lay between the germline ends. Germline loops: CDR1 LGHDT, CDR2 YNNKEL (reference sequence). CDR3 length: 16 amino acids. The DNA of the CDR3 is TGTGCCAGCAGCCAAGATTTAGCGGTCCGCTCCTACGAGCAGTACTTC. Residues: CASSQDLAVRSYEQYF.

This sequence joins TRBV18 and TRBJ2-1; D is undetermined. Per germline, CDR1 KGHSH and CDR2 LQKENI. The CDR3 is made up of 15 amino acids. Trimming stripped 4 bases from V and 7 bases from J, with 17 bases between. The CDR3 sequence is CASSLGQQVENEQFF. For the CDR3, the DNA is TGTGCCAGCTCACTTGGCCAACAAGTCGAGAATGAGCAGTTCTTC.

Remarks on this clone: The junction and the germline gene differ at one end; a read error may be behind it. V is TRBV9 and J is TRBJ2-1; no firm D call. Germline V gene data show CDR1 as SGDLS and CDR2 as YYNGEE. The CDR3 contains 11 residues. Here the CDR3 reads CASSATNGQFF. CDR3 DNA sequence: TGTGCCAGCAGCGCAACAAATGGGCAGTTCTTC.

The J gene is TRBJ1-1, the V gene TRBV10-2; D might be TRBD1 (6 bases). Trimming left V 8 bases short and J 5 bases short, with 21 bases between. CDR1 and CDR2 (germline): WSHSY, SAAADI. This CDR3 has 15 amino acids. CDR3 protein: CASQTGEEGYTEAFF. For the CDR3, the DNA is TGCGCCAGCCAGACAGGCGAAGAAGGCTATACTGAAGCTTTCTTT.

This clone was observed once. The J gene is TRBJ1-2, the V gene TRBV9; D remains unclear. CDR1 SGDLS and CDR2 YYNGEE come from the germline V gene. V was pared by 0 bases and J by 4 bases, with 7 bases between. This CDR3 region has 13 residues. CDR3 sequence (DNA): TGTGCCAGCAGCGTAGGACGGACCTATGGCTACACCTTC. Translation gives CASSVGRTYGYTF.

CDR3 sequence: CATARQVNQPQHF. The CDR3 bases are TGTGCCACTGCTAGACAGGTGAATCAGCCCCAGCATTTT. The rearrangement links TRBV28 to TRBJ1-5; TRBD1 might be the D (6 bases). This CDR3 is built from 13 residues. Germline V gene sequence: CDR1 MDHEN, CDR2 SYDVKM. V was trimmed by 10 bases and J by 4 bases, leaving 14 bases between them.

This clone was detected a few times. The chain is built from TRBV29-1 and TRBJ2-1; 11 positions agree with TRBD2. Germline lookup yields CDR1 SQVTM and CDR2 ANQGSEA. The CDR3 contains 15 residues. Losses at the gene ends were 2 bases for V and 5 bases for J; bases not matched to a gene: 5. CDR3 nucleotides: TGCAGCGTTGAACCCAGGACTAGCGGGCACAATGAGCAGTTCTTC. Its translation: CSVEPRTSGHNEQFF.

This chain links TRBV4-2 with TRBJ2-2; 8 nucleotides agree with TRBD2. Trimming cost V 0 bases and J 2 bases; bases outside gene matches: 14. The germline V gene has CDR1 LGHNA and CDR2 YNFKEQ. This CDR3 region has 20 residues. DNA of the CDR3: TGTGCCAGCAGCCAAGAAGAAGCGGGGGTGAGGTTGGGAAACACCGGGGAGCTGTTTTTT. It specifies CASSQEEAGVRLGNTGELFF.

This chain links TRBV5-1 with TRBJ1-1; no firm D call. Germline V gene sequence: CDR1 SGHRS, CDR2 YFSETQ. V lost 0 bases to trimming and J lost 1 base, with 4 bases between them. The CDR3 has 13 residues. CDR3 amino acids: CASSLDSNTEAFF. The CDR3 nucleotides read TGCGCCAGCAGCTTGGATTCGAACACTGAAGCTTTCTTT.

The chain combines TRBV7-8 with TRBJ2-7; D unresolved. CDR3 length: 14 amino acids. V dropped 2 bases and J dropped 2 bases, with 10 bases sitting between them. Germline V gene lookup returns CDR1 SGHVS and CDR2 FQNEAQ. The CDR3 DNA reads TGTGCCAGCAGCTTAAGGTCTAGGGCCTACGAGCAGTACTTC. This sequence encodes CASSLRSRAYEQYF.

The chain uses TRBV7-3 and TRBJ2-5; TRBD2 matches 13 bases. CDR3 length: 17 residues. With 6 bases clipped from V and 5 bases from J, the junction kept 12 bases outside the gene matches. The V gene's germline CDR1 is SGHTA and CDR2 FQGTGA. The CDR3 bases are TGTGCCAGCAGTTTCGGACTAGCGGGAGAGGTGGGGGAGACCCAGTACTTC. Translating it yields CASSFGLAGEVGETQYF.